One sample yielded the 27 T cell receptor beta chains listed below, sequenced in a study of T cells in Graves' hyperthyroidism and ophthalmopathy. The investigators amplified TCR beta CDR3 regions from RNA transcripts. First-round RT-PCR with HTBI primers amplified the TCR CDR3 region. TCRdb reanalysed the multiplex PCR reads using MiXCR and keeps one entry per CDR3 protein. The sample comprises approximately 590,000 distinct CDR3 sequences, about 43% of which are singletons, and 8.2% rests with the top ten. The material sequenced was peripheral blood or thyroid tissue (not recorded which). The receptors derive from a woman aged 18-35 years with Graves' hyperthyroidism.

The chain couples TRBV25-1 to TRBJ1-2, with D possibly being TRBD1 (6 bases). The germline V gene encodes CDR1 MGHDK and CDR2 SYGVNS. This CDR3 has 14 amino acids. The germline V and J ends were trimmed by 4 bases and 3 bases, with 12 bases remaining between them. The CDR3 here is CASSAGDTDYGYTF. The CDR3 DNA sequence: TGTGCCAGCAGTGCAGGGGACACAGACTATGGCTACACCTTC.

The V and J genes are TRBV10-3 and TRBJ1-3; the D gene is possibly TRBD1 (5 bases). The CDR3 covers 14 residues. V was shortened by 7 bases and J by 0 bases, with 10 bases between the two germline ends. CDR1 is ENHRY, CDR2 SYGVKD, per germline. In DNA form, the CDR3 reads TGTGCCATCAAGGCCGGGACCTCTGGAAACACCATATATTTT. This translates into CAIKAGTSGNTIYF.

The sample holds a few counts of this clonotype. V gene TRBV20-1 combines with J gene TRBJ1-1; no clear D. This CDR3 spans 14 amino acids. Germline-derived CDR1 and CDR2 are DFQATT and SNEGSKA (reference sequence). Trimming cost V 6 bases and J 0 bases, with 14 bases left between them. CDR3 sequence reads: CSANRAAMNTEAFF. The CDR3 DNA sequence: TGCAGTGCCAACCGGGCCGCAATGAACACTGAAGCTTTCTTT.

Notes on this clonotype: One end of the junction fails to match germline, which may point to a read error. The rearrangement links TRBV10-3 to TRBJ2-7; D is unclear. Germline V lookup: CDR1 ENHRY, CDR2 SYGVKD. The CDR3 sequence is 12 residues long. The CDR3 DNA sequence: TGTGCCAGCAGTGAAACTAACTACGAGCAGTACTTC. It yields the protein CASSETNYEQYF.

Remarks on this clonotype: Possible read error: a much larger clone is one base away. The chain carries TRBV10-3 and TRBJ1-5; tentative D call: TRBD1 (5 bases). The V end was cut by 2 bases, the J end by 4 bases, with 12 bases between. CDR1 is ENHRY and CDR2 is SYGVKD in the germline V gene. This CDR3 spans 15 amino acids. The DNA of the CDR3 is TGTGCCATCAGTGAGCCGAGGACAAGTAATCAGCCCCAGCATTTT. Its protein product is CAISEPRTSNQPQHF.

This clonotype was seen once. This sequence joins TRBV14 and TRBJ2-6; maybe TRBD1 (6 bases). From germline, CDR1 is SGHDN and CDR2 FVKESK. This CDR3 contains 18 residues. The V end lost 4 bases, the J end lost 2 bases, and 18 bases lay between the germline ends. This chain's CDR3 is CASSPTLYRETGANVLTF. The CDR3 bases are TGTGCCAGCAGCCCTACCCTCTACAGGGAGACTGGGGCCAACGTCCTGACTTTC.

This clonotype was seen repeatedly, ten times or more. The chain carries TRBV15 and TRBJ2-7; 7 nucleotides line up with TRBD2. J gave up 4 bases and V 0 bases, and 6 bases lay outside the gene matches. Germline CDR1 LNHNV, CDR2 YYDKDF (reference sequence). The CDR3 runs 15 residues. CDR3 in DNA: TGTGCCACCAGCAGAGAATGGCGGGAGTCTTACGAGCAGTACTTC. Its translation: CATSREWRESYEQYF.

In regard to this clonotype: The junction differs from germline at one of its ends, possibly a read error. The chain is built from TRBV20-1 and TRBJ1-1; 10 bases fit TRBD1. The V gene's germline CDR1 is DFQATT and CDR2 SNEGSKA (reference sequence). The CDR3 is made up of 12 amino acids. The CDR3 coding sequence is TGCAGTGCTAGAGATCTAGATAGGACAGGGGGCTTT. Translating gives CSARDLDRTGGF.

The chain joins TRBV7-9 to TRBJ2-7; a possible D gene is TRBD1 (5 bases). Germline assignment: CDR1 SEHNR and CDR2 FQNEAQ (reference sequence). V was shortened by 0 bases and J by 3 bases, with 12 bases between the two germline ends. The CDR3 consists of 15 residues. Here the CDR3 reads CASSLAEDKNYEQYF. Written as DNA, the CDR3 is TGTGCCAGCAGCTTAGCCGAGGACAAGAACTACGAGCAGTACTTC.

The chain joins TRBV7-9 to TRBJ1-2, with 11 bases lining up with TRBD1. Trimming cost V 6 bases and J 5 bases; bases outside gene matches: 14. This CDR3 spans 17 amino acids. CDR1 and CDR2 (germline): SEHNR, FQNEAQ (reference sequence). In DNA form, the CDR3 reads TGTGCCAGCAGTGTTGGAGGACAGGGGGCCCCACCGTATGGCTACACCTTC. This sequence encodes CASSVGGQGAPPYGYTF.

Comments on this clonotype: Being one base from a much bigger clone, this may be a read error. The chain employs TRBV7-4 and TRBJ1-5; perhaps TRBD1 as D (5 bases). Germline V CDR1 and CDR2: SGHVT, SQSDAQ. The CDR3 has 15 residues. Trimming removed 0 bases at V and 5 bases at J, with 11 bases between. The CDR3 DNA is TGTGCCAGCAGCTTAGCGGTAGGGACTCATCAGCCCCAGCATTTT. Its translation is CASSLAVGTHQPQHF.

DNA for the CDR3: TGTGCCACCAGTGATCTACGGGGAGGAGCTTTCTTT. It encodes CATSDLRGGAFF. The chain carries TRBV24-1 and TRBJ1-1; no definite D call. CDR1 is KGHDR, CDR2 SFDVKD, per germline. V lost 3 bases, J lost 10 bases, and 11 bases lay in between. CDR3 length: 12 residues.

In this sample, this clonotype turned up many times. The V gene is TRBV20-1, the J gene TRBJ2-5, with unresolved D. Germline lookup yields CDR1 DFQATT and CDR2 SNEGSKA (reference sequence). CDR3 length equals 11 residues. V shed 3 bases and J shed 5 bases, with 7 bases lying between them. CDR3: CSARAWETQYF. CDR3 bases: TGCAGTGCTAGGGCATGGGAGACCCAGTACTTC.

This clonotype was seen just once. The gene calls are TRBV7-2 and TRBJ2-7, with a possible D match to TRBD2 (5 bases). Germline V gene sequence: CDR1 SGHTA, CDR2 FQGNSA. Trimming cost V 0 bases and J 5 bases, with 20 bases left between them. The CDR3 sequence is 17 residues long. The CDR3 DNA follows: TGTGCCAGCAGCTTAGCGCAGGTAGCTGGGAGATACCACGAGCAGTACTTC. Translated: CASSLAQVAGRYHEQYF.

V usage is TRBV10-3 and J usage is TRBJ1-2; 7 bases are shared with TRBD1. The germline V gene has CDR1 ENHRY and CDR2 SYGVKD. V gave up 7 bases and J gave up 1 base; unmatched junction bases: 9. The CDR3 contains 15 residues. Written as DNA, the CDR3 is TGTGCCATCAACCCCGGACAGGAGATTAACTATGGCTACACCTTC. Protein: CAINPGQEINYGYTF.

The chain recombines TRBV7-9 with TRBJ1-2, with a tentative D call TRBD1 (5 bases). CDR1 SEHNR and CDR2 FQNEAQ come from the germline V gene (reference sequence). With 3 bases removed from V and 2 bases from J, the gap between germline ends came to 19 bases. This CDR3 contains 17 residues. CDR3 sequence: CASSLDPTSGGNYGYTF. Written as DNA, the CDR3 is TGTGCCAGCAGCTTGGACCCCACAAGTGGGGGGAACTATGGCTACACCTTC.

This clonotype was recorded many times. This chain joins TRBV10-3 and TRBJ2-6; D may be TRBD1 (6 bases). Germline V gene lookup returns CDR1 ENHRY and CDR2 SYGVKD. The CDR3 runs to 16 residues. Trimming removed 4 bases from V and 0 bases from J, with 10 bases in between. The CDR3 sequence: CAISVDRSSGANVLTF. DNA for the CDR3: TGTGCCATCAGTGTAGACAGGAGCTCTGGGGCCAACGTCCTGACTTTC.

The table lists this clonotype with a few counts. The CDR3 sequence is CASSLVAGPTDTQYF. The CDR3 DNA is TGTGCCAGCAGCTTAGTTGCGGGACCCACAGATACGCAGTATTTT. The rearrangement joins TRBV7-6 to TRBJ2-3; TRBD2 is a possible D gene (6 bases). Deletions cut 1 base from V and 2 bases from J, with 10 bases between. Germline assignment: CDR1 SGHVS and CDR2 FNYEAQ. The CDR3 extends over 15 amino acids.

This clonotype came up many times. The chain has TRBV24-1 and TRBJ1-5; D not certain. The germline CDR1 and CDR2 sequences are KGHDR and SFDVKD. V was trimmed by 4 bases and J by 6 bases, leaving 9 bases between them. The CDR3 is made up of 13 amino acids. The CDR3 is CATSEGGSQPQHF. The CDR3 coding sequence is TGTGCCACCAGTGAGGGAGGTTCTCAGCCCCAGCATTTT.

Points on this clonotype: One base away lies a much larger clone, so this may be a sequencing read error. The chain uses TRBV10-3 and TRBJ1-1; D perhaps matches TRBD1 (5 bases). Germline V lookup: CDR1 ENHRY, CDR2 SYGVKD. The CDR3 runs to 14 residues. The DNA for the CDR3 is TGTGCCATCAGGCCCGACAGAATAAACACTGAAGCTCTCTTT. Protein product: CAIRPDRINTEALF.

The V call is TRBV10-3, the J call TRBJ2-7; 15 nucleotides agree with TRBD2. Germline CDR1 ENHRY, CDR2 SYGVKD. CDR3 length: 16 amino acids. The V and J ends lost 5 bases and 5 bases, in that order; junction bases with no gene match: 7. CDR3 bases: TGTGCCATCAGTATCGGACTAGCGGGAGGGCCTGACGAGCAGTACTTC. Its protein product is CAISIGLAGGPDEQYF.

This clonotype was seen a handful of times. The V gene is TRBV6-2 or TRBV6-3, the J gene TRBJ2-7, with TRBD1 matching over 8 bases. The V gene end was trimmed by 6 bases and the J gene end by 3 bases; junction bases not matched to a gene: 7. The V gene's germline CDR1 is MNHEY and CDR2 SVGEGT. This CDR3 is built from 14 residues. CDR3 sequence (DNA): TGTGCCAGCAGCCCCGGACAGGGACGCTACGAGCAGTACTTC. Encoded protein: CASSPGQGRYEQYF.

This clonotype was observed once. V usage is TRBV25-1 and J usage is TRBJ1-4; D is perhaps TRBD1 (6 bases). Trimming shortened V by 1 base and J by 8 bases, and 20 bases separated the two germline ends. This CDR3 is built from 17 residues. Germline lookup yields CDR1 MGHDK and CDR2 SYGVNS. The CDR3 DNA follows: TGTGCCAGCAGTGAATCTACAGGGAGTTCATGGCAGGAAAAACTGTTTTTT. Residues: CASSESTGSSWQEKLFF.

As for this clonotype: A much larger clonotype is one base distant, so this may be a read error. The genes are TRBV9 and TRBJ2-5; possible D gene TRBD2, 5 bases. Germline V lookup: CDR1 SGDLS, CDR2 YYNGEE. The CDR3 loop spans 13 amino acids. In nucleotides, the CDR3 is TGTGCCAGCAGCGTGGGAGTCCAAGAGGCCCAGTACTTC. Residues: CASSVGVQEAQYF. The variable domain in full, completed from reference TRBV9 and TRBJ2-5, reads DSGVTQTPKHLITATGQRVTLRCSPRSGDLSVYWYQQSLDQGLQFLIQYYNGEERAKGNILERFSAQQFPDLHSELNLSSLELGDSALYFCASSVGVQEAQYFGPGTRLLVL.

The chain uses TRBV7-9 and TRBJ1-4; TRBD1 is a possible D gene (5 bases). This CDR3 comprises 15 residues. The V end lost 3 bases, the J end lost 8 bases, and 16 bases lay between the germline ends. The germline V gene has CDR1 SEHNR and CDR2 FQNEAQ (reference sequence). The CDR3 protein is CASSLGGGEFEKLFF. The CDR3, as DNA: TGTGCCAGCAGCTTGGGCGGGGGTGAATTCGAAAAACTGTTTTTT.

The genes are TRBV15 and TRBJ2-5; either TRBD1 or TRBD2 may supply D (5 bases each). The CDR3 is 15 amino acids. V was cut by 3 bases and J by 3 bases, with 14 bases left in between. CDR1 LNHNV and CDR2 YYDKDF come from the germline V gene (reference sequence). The CDR3, as DNA: TGTGCCACCAGCAGTTACTCCGGGACCGAAGAGACCCAGTACTTC. It codes for CATSSYSGTEETQYF.

This clonotype was seen only a few times. This sequence joins TRBV7-6 and TRBJ2-7, with D possibly being TRBD2 (5 bases). CDR1 is SGHVS and CDR2 is FNYEAQ in the germline V gene. V was cut by 5 bases and J by 0 bases, with 17 bases left in between. This CDR3 region has 16 residues. The CDR3 is CASSGELEGYSYEQYF. DNA of the CDR3: TGTGCCAGCAGCGGAGAGCTCGAGGGCTACTCCTACGAGCAGTACTTC. Drawing the rest from reference TRBV7-6 and TRBJ2-7, the complete variable domain is GAGVSQSPRYKVTKRGQDVALRCDPISGHVSLYWYRQALGQGPEFLTYFNYEAQQDKSGLPNDRFSAERPEGSISTLTIQRTEQRDSAMYRCASSGELEGYSYEQYFGPGTRLTVT.